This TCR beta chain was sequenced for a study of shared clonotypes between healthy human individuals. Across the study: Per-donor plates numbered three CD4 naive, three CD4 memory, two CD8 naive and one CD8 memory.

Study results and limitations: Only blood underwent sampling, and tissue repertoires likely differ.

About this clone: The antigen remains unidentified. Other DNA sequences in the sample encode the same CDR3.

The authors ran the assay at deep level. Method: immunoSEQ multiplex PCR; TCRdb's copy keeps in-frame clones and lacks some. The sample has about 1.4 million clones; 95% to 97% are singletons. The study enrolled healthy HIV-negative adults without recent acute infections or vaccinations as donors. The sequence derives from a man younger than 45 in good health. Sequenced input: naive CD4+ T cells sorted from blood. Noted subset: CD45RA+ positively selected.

Written as DNA, the CDR3 is TGCGCCAGCAGCTTGGAGGGCCATCAGCCCCAGCATTTT. Protein product: CASSLEGHQPQHF. This chain uses TRBV5-1 with TRBJ1-5; D not certain. The CDR3 loop spans 13 amino acids. Germline assignment: CDR1 SGHRS and CDR2 YFSETQ. V shed 0 bases and J shed 5 bases, with 6 bases lying between them.